This T cell receptor (beta chain) is drawn from a study of shared clonotypes between healthy human individuals. V lost 5 bases to trimming and J lost 6 bases; unmatched junction nucleotides: 11. Per germline, CDR1 MNHEY and CDR2 SMNVEV (reference sequence). The CDR3 covers 15 residues. The naive CD8 subset, CD45RO-negative cells positively selected for CCR7, excluded terminally differentiated effector memory CD45RA+ cells. Measured with immunoSEQ multiplex PCR; TCRdb has only the in-frame clones, and not every one. In the table there are roughly 2.1 million clones, roughly 91% of which are singletons.

This clonotype originated in a man younger than 35 in good health. Some clones in this sample may be carry-over from other donors' samples. The sample consisted of naive CD8+ T cells from PBMCs. The chain carries TRBV27 and TRBJ2-3; 7 nucleotides agree with TRBD1. In DNA form, the CDR3 reads TGTGCCAGCAGTCCACCGGGACAGAGGGTGGATACGCAGTATTTT. Encoded protein: CASSPPGQRVDTQYF.